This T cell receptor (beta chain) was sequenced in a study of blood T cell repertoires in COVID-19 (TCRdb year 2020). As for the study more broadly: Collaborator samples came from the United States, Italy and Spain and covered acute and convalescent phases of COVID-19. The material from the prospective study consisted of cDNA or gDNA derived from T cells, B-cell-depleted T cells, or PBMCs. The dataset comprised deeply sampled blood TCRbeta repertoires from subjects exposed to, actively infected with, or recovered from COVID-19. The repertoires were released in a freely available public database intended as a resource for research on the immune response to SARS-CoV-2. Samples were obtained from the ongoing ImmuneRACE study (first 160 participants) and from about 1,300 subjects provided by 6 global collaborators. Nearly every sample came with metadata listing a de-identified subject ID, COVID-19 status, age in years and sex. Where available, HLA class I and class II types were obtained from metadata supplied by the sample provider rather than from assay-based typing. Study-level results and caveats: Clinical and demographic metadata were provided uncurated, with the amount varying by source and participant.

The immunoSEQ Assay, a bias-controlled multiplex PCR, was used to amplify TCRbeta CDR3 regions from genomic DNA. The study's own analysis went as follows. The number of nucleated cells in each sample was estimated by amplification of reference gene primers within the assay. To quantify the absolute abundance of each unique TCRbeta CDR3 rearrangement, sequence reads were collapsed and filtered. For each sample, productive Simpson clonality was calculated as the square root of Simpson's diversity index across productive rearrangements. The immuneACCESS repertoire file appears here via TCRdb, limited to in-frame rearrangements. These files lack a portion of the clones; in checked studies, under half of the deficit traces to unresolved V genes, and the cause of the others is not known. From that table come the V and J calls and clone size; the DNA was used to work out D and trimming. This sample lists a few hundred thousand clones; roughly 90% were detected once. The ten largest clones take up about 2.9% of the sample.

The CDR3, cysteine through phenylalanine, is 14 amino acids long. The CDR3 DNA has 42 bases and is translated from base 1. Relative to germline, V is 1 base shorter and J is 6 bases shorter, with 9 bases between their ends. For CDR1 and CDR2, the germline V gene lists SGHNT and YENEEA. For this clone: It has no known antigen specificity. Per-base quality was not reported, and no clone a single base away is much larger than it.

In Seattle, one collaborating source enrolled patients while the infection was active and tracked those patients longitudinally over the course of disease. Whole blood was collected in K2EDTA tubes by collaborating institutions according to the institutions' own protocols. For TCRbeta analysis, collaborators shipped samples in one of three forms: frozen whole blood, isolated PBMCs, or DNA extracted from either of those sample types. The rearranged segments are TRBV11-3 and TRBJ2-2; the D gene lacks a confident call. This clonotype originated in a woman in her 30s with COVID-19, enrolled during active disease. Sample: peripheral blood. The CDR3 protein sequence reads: CASSLALGAGELFF. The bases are TGTGCCAGCAGCTTAGCACTCGGAGCCGGGGAGCTGTTTTTT.